The 15 T cell receptor beta chains below come from one sample, sequenced in a study of blood T cell repertoires in COVID-19. Clones were sequenced by immunoSEQ multiplex PCR, and TCRdb holds only the in-frame ones, with some missing. Seen here are 150,000 to 200,000 clones, 82% observed once, and the top ten hold under 5.5%. The sequencing sample was made of peripheral blood. The receptors here all came from a woman in her 30s with acute or convalescent COVID-19.

This chain connects TRBV24-1 to TRBJ2-3, with D possibly TRBD2 on 7 matching bases. Per germline, CDR1 KGHDR and CDR2 SFDVKD. V lost 7 bases to trimming and J lost 3 bases, with 25 bases between them. The CDR3 is 18 residues long. The CDR3 DNA reads TGTGCCACCAGGGGAAGGGGACAAGCGGGAATGGTTACAGATACGCAGTATTTT. Translation: CATRGRGQAGMVTDTQYF.

V is TRBV5-4 and J is TRBJ2-7, with D possibly matching TRBD2 (6 bases). Germline V lookup: CDR1 SGHNT, CDR2 YYREEE (reference sequence). Trimming pared 8 bases from V and 7 bases from J, leaving 22 bases between. The CDR3 consists of 14 residues. CDR3 in amino acids: CASTKRGTLGEQYF. The CDR3, as DNA: TGTGCCAGTACCAAACGGGGGACTCTTGGTGAGCAGTACTTC.

This sequence joins TRBV11-2 and TRBJ2-1; 8 positions agree with TRBD2. The length of the CDR3 is 16 residues. V trimming: 5 bases; J trimming: 0 bases; junction bases outside the gene matches: 6. Germline lookup yields CDR1 SGHAT and CDR2 FQNNGV. This CDR3 is CASSPRLASSYNEQFF. DNA of the CDR3: TGTGCCAGCAGCCCCAGACTAGCGAGCTCCTACAATGAGCAGTTCTTC.

This chain connects TRBV4-3 to TRBJ2-1, with 8 bases lining up with TRBD2. CDR1 LGHNA and CDR2 YSLEER come from the germline V gene. The junction had 2 bases not matched to a gene; V was cut back by 1 base and J by 6 bases. The CDR3 covers 14 residues. The CDR3 DNA reads as TGCGCCAGCAGCCAAGGACTAGCGCCCAATGAGCAGTTCTTC. Protein sequence: CASSQGLAPNEQFF.

DNA for the CDR3: TGTGCCAGCAGCATACAGGGGAGCCAAGAGACCCAGTACTTC. Residues: CASSIQGSQETQYF. The chain joins TRBV7-9 to TRBJ2-5; 7 bases fit TRBD1. V shed 5 bases and J 1 base; nucleotides not matched to a gene: 4. Germline values: CDR1 SEHNR, CDR2 FQNEAQ (reference sequence). CDR3 length: 14 residues.

The chain carries TRBV5-1 and TRBJ1-1, with D perhaps matching TRBD1 (6 bases). Trimming took off 7 bases at V and 4 bases at J, with 14 bases between the two ends. This CDR3 comprises 13 residues. Germline V lookup: CDR1 SGHRS, CDR2 YFSETQ. CDR3 DNA sequence: TGCGCCAGCCACGACAGGCTGGGCACTGAAGCTTTCTTT. Its translation: CASHDRLGTEAFF.

The chain joins TRBV7-9 to TRBJ1-2; D unclear. Germline V CDR1 and CDR2: SEHNR, FQNEAQ (reference sequence). With 5 bases removed from V and 10 bases from J, the gap between germline ends came to 11 bases. The CDR3 sequence is 11 residues long. CDR3 bases: TGTGCCAGCAGCGCCGGTCGCTTCTACACCTTC. Its protein is CASSAGRFYTF.

The V gene is TRBV9, the J gene TRBJ1-6; D is undetermined. The CDR3 loop spans 15 amino acids. Between the trimmed V and J ends, which lost 0 bases and 2 bases, there was a span of 6 bases. The germline gives CDR1 SGDLS, CDR2 YYNGEE. CDR3 protein: CASSVAGAYNSPLHF. Here the CDR3 DNA reads TGTGCCAGCAGCGTAGCGGGTGCCTATAATTCACCCCTCCACTTT.

V is TRBV6-5 and J is TRBJ1-5; D is undetermined. The germline gives CDR1 MNHEY, CDR2 SVGAGI. Trimming removed 6 bases from V and 0 bases from J, with 6 bases in between. This CDR3 has 13 amino acids. CDR3 protein: CASRAVSNQPQHF. The CDR3 region has the DNA TGTGCCAGCAGGGCAGTTAGCAATCAGCCCCAGCATTTT.

The chain is built from TRBV15 and TRBJ1-2, with 8 positions matching TRBD1. Germline values: CDR1 LNHNV, CDR2 YYDKDF (reference sequence). With V trimmed by 0 bases and J by 3 bases, 3 bases remained unmatched. This CDR3 is 15 amino acids long. The CDR3 spells CATSRDLQGDYGYTF. The CDR3 region has the DNA TGTGCCACCAGCAGAGACCTACAGGGGGACTATGGCTACACCTTC.

The chain employs TRBV15 and TRBJ1-5, with TRBD1 matching 9 bases. The V and J ends lost 4 bases and 5 bases, in that order; junction bases with no gene match: 9. CDR1 and CDR2 from the germline V gene are LNHNV and YYDKDF (reference sequence). The CDR3 runs to 16 residues. The CDR3 spells CATSKLDRGVDQPQHF. CDR3 nucleotide sequence: TGTGCCACCAGCAAGTTGGACAGGGGTGTTGATCAGCCCCAGCATTTT.

The genes are TRBV28 and TRBJ1-1, with a tentative D call TRBD1 (6 bases). CDR1 is MDHEN and CDR2 is SYDVKM in the germline V gene. V lost 5 bases to trimming and J lost 7 bases, with 20 bases between them. The CDR3 totals 15 residues. CDR3 loop: CASSPGGGREGEAFF. The DNA of the CDR3 is TGTGCCAGCAGTCCTGGGGGCGGCCGGGAAGGTGAAGCTTTCTTT.

A few counts support this clone. V and J are TRBV28 and TRBJ1-1; 7 nucleotides agree with TRBD1. The CDR3 length is 12 residues. Germline V lookup: CDR1 MDHEN, CDR2 SYDVKM. V lost 5 bases to trimming and J lost 11 bases; unmatched junction nucleotides: 8. In nucleotides, the CDR3 is TGTGCCAGCAGTAACAGGGGAAGGGGGGCTTTCTTT. Its translation is CASSNRGRGAFF.

The rearrangement links TRBV27 to TRBJ2-1; possible D gene TRBD2, 5 bases. CDR1 is MNHEY and CDR2 is SMNVEV in the germline V gene (reference sequence). This CDR3 comprises 13 residues. Trimming pared 8 bases from V and 7 bases from J, leaving 15 bases between. The CDR3 reads CASATSLWNEQFF. The CDR3 DNA sequence: TGTGCCAGCGCAACTAGTTTGTGGAATGAGCAGTTCTTC.

This clone has just a few counts. The V and J genes are TRBV2 and TRBJ2-5; 8 nucleotides match TRBD2. This CDR3 has 14 amino acids. Trimming at V came to 6 bases and at J to 7 bases, leaving 10 bases not matched to a gene. Per the germline V gene, CDR1 is SNHLY and CDR2 is FYNNEI. The CDR3 sequence: CASRKGGGRGTQYF. The CDR3 DNA reads as TGTGCCAGCAGAAAAGGCGGGGGGCGCGGGACCCAGTACTTC.